The clone carrying this TCR beta chain was seen a handful of times. Antigen: not known. Generated by immunoSEQ multiplex PCR, the TCRdb table keeps only in-frame clones and is missing some. This table has approximately 150,000 clones, less than 90% appearing once. This entry comes from a study of lymphopenia after photon versus proton radiotherapy. The study, taken as a whole, reports: Proton therapy kept repertoires fairly stable, unlike photons, which gained effector/memory cells.

Germline CDR1 reads SGHDN; CDR2 reads FVKESK. V lost 1 base to trimming and J lost 7 bases, with 16 bases between them. This CDR3 spans 16 amino acids. This TCR was recovered from a man aged 50 to 60 with gastric cancer. The rearrangement links TRBV14 to TRBJ2-2; D uncertain. The source was peripheral blood, collected from a patient treated with photon-based radiotherapy. The CDR3 DNA follows: TGTGCCAGCAGCCAAGCGGGCACGAATGGGGTCGGGGAGCTGTTTTTT. Translation: CASSQAGTNGVGELFF.